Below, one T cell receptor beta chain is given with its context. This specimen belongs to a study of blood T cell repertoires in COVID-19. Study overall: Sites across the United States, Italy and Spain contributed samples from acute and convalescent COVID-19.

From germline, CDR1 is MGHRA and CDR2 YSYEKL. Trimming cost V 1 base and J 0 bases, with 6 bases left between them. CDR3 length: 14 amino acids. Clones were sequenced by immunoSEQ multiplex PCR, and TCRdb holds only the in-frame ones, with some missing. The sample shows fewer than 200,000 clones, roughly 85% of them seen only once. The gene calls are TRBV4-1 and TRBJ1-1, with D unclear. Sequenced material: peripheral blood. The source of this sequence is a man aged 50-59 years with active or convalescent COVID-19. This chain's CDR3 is CASSQGSVNTEAFF. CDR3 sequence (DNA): TGCGCCAGCAGCCAAGGGTCGGTGAACACTGAAGCTTTCTTT.